The T cell receptor (beta chain) under discussion was sequenced for a study of metastatic and nonmetastatic thyroid tumors. Whole-study context: Repertoires from malignant and benign thyroid patients were compared across blood and tumor or nodule tissue.

Original data processing: Construction of a distant-metastasis classifier for papillary thyroid cancer relied on CDR3 differences across clinicopathological groups. With MiXCR, TCRdb reprocessed the PCR reads. The V and J calls come from TCRdb's annotation, not from the publication. Of 29,000 or so clones listed, around 4% are singletons. This clone was detected a few times. Trimming removed 3 bases from V and 3 bases from J, with 15 bases in between. The CDR3 totals 15 residues. None of the patients had undergone any treatment ahead of thyroid surgery. The TCR sequence derives from a female donor with papillary thyroid cancer or a benign thyroid nodule (not recorded which). Some clones in this sample may be carry-over from other donors' samples. The rearrangement joins TRBV12-3 or TRBV12-4 to TRBJ2-7, with D possibly being TRBD2 (5 bases). Source material: blood. The CDR3 loop is CASSLSNGISYEQYF. The CDR3 region has the DNA TGTGCCAGCAGTTTGAGTAACGGGATTAGCTACGAGCAGTACTTC.